Listed below are T cell receptor beta chains from one sample, sequenced in a study of blood T cell repertoires in COVID-19. TCRdb keeps only in-frame clones here, not all; method: immunoSEQ multiplex PCR. Among 200,000 to 300,000 clones listed, around 87% were seen once. The specimen sequenced was peripheral blood. The receptors derive from a woman aged 45-65 years with acute or convalescent COVID-19. Each CDR3 is given with its conserved first and last residue. A D gene is named only where the DNA matches it firmly. Expanded clones are given a class, and other clones once, few, many or no size at all.

>TRBD1|TRBV5-4|-|16|TRBJ2-1
CASSSRVAGGYNEQFF
TGTGCCAGCAGCTCCAGAGTGGCAGGGGGCTACAATGAGCAGTTCTTC
>TRBD1|TRBV7-8|-|14|TRBJ2-7
CASSSSRDRVEQYF
TGTGCCAGCAGCTCGTCCCGGGACAGGGTTGAGCAGTACTTC
>TRBD2|TRBV27|few|16|TRBJ2-7
CASSPSGREWGYEQYF
TGTGCCAGCAGTCCGTCGGGGCGGGAGTGGGGTTACGAGCAGTACTTC
>-|TRBV19|-|13|TRBJ1-1
CASSGQLNTEAFF
TGTGCCAGTAGCGGACAGTTGAACACTGAAGCTTTCTTT
>-|TRBV9|-|14|TRBJ2-2
CASSVVWGAGELFF
TGTGCCAGCAGCGTAGTCTGGGGGGCCGGGGAGCTGTTTTTT
>TRBD1|TRBV5-1|-|14|TRBJ1-2
CASRFTTGVDGYTF
TGCGCCAGCAGATTCACCACAGGGGTCGATGGCTACACCTTC
>-|TRBV19|-|13|TRBJ1-4
CASSVTSNEKLFF
TGTGCCAGTAGTGTAACCAGTAATGAAAAACTGTTTTTT
>TRBD1|TRBV7-8|-|15|TRBJ1-1
CASSGTGSKRRQAFF
TGTGCCAGCAGCGGGACAGGGTCCAAGCGACGGCAAGCTTTCTTT
>TRBD1|TRBV4-1|-|17|TRBJ1-2
CASMPVGGQGASYGYTF
TGCGCCAGCATGCCGGTCGGAGGCCAGGGGGCTTCCTATGGCTACACCTTC
>TRBD1|TRBV3-1/TRBV3-2|-|15|TRBJ1-1
CASSRQTGGRTEAFF
TGTGCCAGCAGCCGGCAAACAGGGGGACGGACTGAAGCTTTCTTT
>TRBD1|TRBV5-3|-|15|TRBJ2-1
CARSLKGARYNEQFF
TGTGCCAGAAGCTTGAAGGGGGCGAGGTACAATGAGCAGTTCTTC
>-|TRBV9|-|14|TRBJ2-2
CASSVSSNTGELFF
TGTGCCAGCAGCGTTTCCTCGAACACCGGGGAGCTGTTTTTT
>-|TRBV28|-|13|TRBJ1-5
CATSGSTNQPQHF
TGTGCCACCTCCGGGAGTACCAATCAGCCCCAGCATTTT
>-|TRBV27|-|14|TRBJ1-2
CASSLSQGTNGYTF
TGTGCCAGCAGTTTATCTCAGGGGACTAATGGCTACACCTTC
>-|TRBV30|-|12|TRBJ2-7
CAWSVLEREQYF
TGTGCCTGGAGTGTACTAGAGCGGGAGCAGTACTTC
>TRBD2|TRBV7-2|-|13|TRBJ2-5
CASSLGTSGGGDF
TGTGCCAGCAGCTTAGGAACTAGCGGGGGGGGCGACTTC
>TRBD1|TRBV27|once|15|TRBJ1-2
CASSRGPGTDYGYTF
TGTGCCAGCAGTCGGGGGCCCGGGACAGACTATGGCTACACCTTC
>TRBD2|TRBV19|-|15|TRBJ2-5
CASSIGSGKGETQYF
TGTGCCAGTAGTATAGGGAGCGGGAAGGGTGAGACCCAGTACTTC
>TRBD1|TRBV28|-|16|TRBJ1-5
CASSLWGTAVNQPQHF
TGTGCCAGCAGTTTATGGGGGACAGCCGTCAATCAGCCCCAGCATTTT
>-|TRBV5-1|-|14|TRBJ2-7
CASSLGGQGYEQYF
TGCGCCAGCAGCTTGGGGGGGCAGGGTTACGAGCAGTACTTC
>-|TRBV11-1|-|15|TRBJ2-3
CASSTRGPSTDTQYF
TGTGCCAGCAGCACGCGGGGGCCCAGCACAGATACGCAGTATTTT
>TRBD1|TRBV19|-|14|TRBJ1-2
CASTQDRATYGYTF
TGTGCCAGTACTCAAGACAGGGCCACTTATGGCTACACCTTC
>-|TRBV6-2/TRBV6-3|-|14|TRBJ2-1
CASSPGLTYNEQFF
TGTGCCAGCAGTCCGGGACTGACCTACAATGAGCAGTTCTTC
>-|TRBV10-1|-|13|TRBJ1-5
CASGLGVNQPQHF
TGCGCCAGCGGATTAGGGGTGAATCAGCCCCAGCATTTT
>TRBD2|TRBV19|-|14|TRBJ2-1
CASSTGLAGVEQFF
TGTGCCAGTAGTACGGGACTAGCGGGAGTCGAGCAGTTCTTC
>TRBD2|TRBV7-3|few|14|TRBJ2-1
CASSSGLFPDEQFF
TGTGCCAGCAGCTCGGGACTATTCCCCGATGAGCAGTTCTTC
>-|TRBV18|-|14|TRBJ2-7
CASSPGDPSYEQYF
TGTGCCAGCTCACCCGGGGATCCAAGCTACGAGCAGTACTTC
>TRBD1|TRBV28|-|16|TRBJ2-2
CASKSRAGGLSGELFF
TGTGCCAGCAAATCTCGGGCAGGGGGCCTGTCCGGGGAGCTGTTTTTT
>-|TRBV10-3|once|15|TRBJ2-7
CAIGRVNHREHEQYF
TGTGCCATCGGGAGGGTGAACCACAGGGAACACGAGCAGTACTTC
>-|TRBV12-5|-|14|TRBJ2-7
CASESKDSAYEQYF
TGTGCTAGTGAATCGAAGGACAGCGCCTACGAGCAGTACTTC
>-|TRBV27|-|13|TRBJ2-3
CASSPSRADTQYF
TGTGCCAGCAGTCCTTCCCGGGCAGATACGCAGTATTTT
>-|TRBV10-1|-|15|TRBJ2-1
CASSESRAEYNEQFF
TGCGCCAGCAGTGAGTCCAGAGCGGAATACAATGAGCAGTTCTTC
>TRBD2|TRBV10-3|-|18|TRBJ2-3
CAISQPVGSGRAFDTQYF
TGTGCCATCAGTCAGCCCGTGGGGAGCGGGAGGGCCTTTGATACGCAGTATTTT
>-|TRBV27|-|14|TRBJ1-1
CASSFRDSGTEAFF
TGTGCCAGCAGTTTCAGGGATTCGGGCACTGAAGCTTTCTTT
>-|TRBV3-1/TRBV3-2|-|14|TRBJ2-2
CASSQELMSGELFF
TGTGCCAGCAGCCAAGAGCTAATGTCCGGGGAGCTGTTTTTT
>-|TRBV7-3|-|13|TRBJ2-1
CASSISTDNEQFF
TGTGCCAGCAGCATATCGACTGACAATGAGCAGTTCTTC
>-|TRBV18|-|15|TRBJ1-5
CASSPQAGREQPQHF
TGTGCCAGCTCACCACAAGCGGGTAGGGAGCAGCCCCAGCATTTT